This TCR beta chain is from a study of T cells in Graves' hyperthyroidism and ophthalmopathy. Researchers amplified the TCR beta CDR3 regions from RNA transcripts. The HTBI set primed first-round TCR CDR3 RT-PCR. TCRdb itself ran the multiplex PCR reads through MiXCR, one entry per CDR3 protein. The profile shows a few hundred thousand distinct CDR3 sequences, 13% of them singletons. This clonotype was seen a handful of times. The antigen remains undetermined. The germline V gene encodes CDR1 MNHEY and CDR2 SMNVEV (reference sequence). V lost 3 bases to trimming and J lost 0 bases; unmatched junction nucleotides: 3. The CDR3 totals 17 residues. Study-wide results and caveats: Blood also contained most expanded thyroid clonotypes above 0.001.

This chain links TRBV27 with TRBJ2-1; 12 bases are a match to TRBD2. This sequence originates from a woman under 30 with Graves' hyperthyroidism. Sequencing was carried out using blood. CDR3 in amino acids: CASSFRLAGASYNEQFF. CDR3 nucleotide sequence: TGTGCCAGCAGTTTCAGACTAGCGGGGGCCTCCTACAATGAGCAGTTCTTC.